Following are 13 T cell receptor beta chains from one sample sequenced in a study of blood T cell repertoires in COVID-19. Profiling relied on immunoSEQ multiplex PCR, and the TCRdb table lists in-frame clones only, not all of them. The table lists about 480,000 clones, 70% to 90% of them singletons. The sample taken for sequencing was PBMCs or T cells enriched from blood (not recorded which). The receptors stem from a woman between 40 and 55 years old who had recovered from COVID-19.

V usage is TRBV6-5 and J usage is TRBJ1-1; the D is unclear. Between the trimmed V and J ends, which lost 6 bases and 3 bases, there was a span of 14 bases. This CDR3 spans 14 amino acids. The germline V gene has CDR1 MNHEY and CDR2 SVGAGI. The CDR3 coding sequence is TGTGCCAGCAGCCACGACCAGGATGACACTGAAGCTTTCTTT. Its translation is CASSHDQDDTEAFF.

The J gene is TRBJ2-2, the V gene TRBV6-5, with 7 bases matching TRBD1. Per the germline V gene, CDR1 is MNHEY and CDR2 is SVGAGI. This CDR3 comprises 15 residues. With V trimmed by 7 bases and J by 3 bases, 8 bases remained unmatched. The CDR3 protein is CASKDRVVDTGELFF. CDR3 sequence (DNA): TGTGCCAGCAAAGACAGGGTCGTAGACACCGGGGAGCTGTTTTTT.

The V call is TRBV5-6, the J call TRBJ1-1; 9 positions agree with TRBD1. After removal of 5 bases from V and 11 bases from J, the junction contained 7 bases not matched to a gene. The CDR3 totals 12 residues. CDR1 is SGHDT, CDR2 YYEEEE, per germline. The CDR3 reads CASRLGQGSAFF. CDR3 nucleotides: TGTGCCAGCAGACTGGGACAGGGTTCGGCTTTCTTT.

CDR3 in amino acids: CASSQLTGGAIPGELFF. The CDR3 nucleotides are TGTGCCAGCAGCCAACTGACAGGGGGCGCGATACCCGGGGAGCTGTTTTTT. V usage is TRBV16 and J usage is TRBJ2-2; 10 positions match TRBD1. Germline CDR1 is KGHSY and CDR2 is FQNENV. CDR3 length: 17 amino acids. V was pared by 2 bases and J by 6 bases, with 9 bases of the junction left unmatched. The variable domain in full, with the rest retrieved from reference TRBV16 and TRBJ2-2, is GEEVAQTPKHLVRGEGQKAKLYCAPIKGHSYVFWYQQVLKNEFKFLISFQNENVFDETGMPKERFSAKCLPNSPCSLEIQATKLEDSAVYFCASSQLTGGAIPGELFFGEGSRLTVL.

In the case of this clone: In the same sample, other DNA sequences code for this CDR3. The rearrangement joins TRBV4-1 to TRBJ1-1, with D hard to call. CDR1 and CDR2 from the germline V gene are MGHRA and YSYEKL. This CDR3 is built from 14 residues. V lost 3 bases and J 0 bases, leaving 8 bases between the germline ends. Here the CDR3 DNA reads TGCGCCAGCAGCCATAACAGCATGAACACTGAAGCTTTCTTT. This codes for CASSHNSMNTEAFF.

The chain links TRBV19 to TRBJ1-5; a weak D match, TRBD1 (6 bases). This CDR3 spans 13 amino acids. Trimming took off 7 bases at V and 3 bases at J, with 10 bases between the two ends. Germline lookup yields CDR1 LNHDA and CDR2 SQIVND (reference sequence). CDR3 nucleotides: TGTGCCAGTAATGGACAGTACAATCAGCCCCAGCATTTT. Encoded protein: CASNGQYNQPQHF.

This clone was seen only once. The V call is TRBV9, the J call TRBJ1-2; maybe TRBD1 (6 bases). Trimming pared 4 bases from V and 3 bases from J, leaving 13 bases between. CDR3 length equals 14 residues. Germline CDR1 and CDR2: SGDLS and YYNGEE. Written as DNA, the CDR3 is TGTGCCAGCAGCAGTCCTACAGGGCACTATGGCTACACCTTC. Encoded protein: CASSSPTGHYGYTF.

The chain has TRBV6-4 and TRBJ2-1; TRBD2 agrees at 8 bases. V lost 4 bases, J lost 8 bases, and 7 bases stayed unmatched. This CDR3 comprises 14 residues. CDR1 is MRHNA and CDR2 is SNTAGT in the germline V gene. CDR3 DNA: TGTGCCAGCAGTGTAGCGGGGAGTGGGGATGAGCAGTTCTTC. It translates to CASSVAGSGDEQFF.

There are a few counts of this clone. This chain uses TRBV4-1 with TRBJ1-4, with D possibly TRBD1 on 6 matching bases. V gave up 2 bases and J gave up 8 bases, with 15 bases separating them. This CDR3 spans 15 amino acids. Looked up from germline, CDR1 is MGHRA and CDR2 is YSYEKL. The CDR3 DNA reads TGCGCCAGCAGCCAATCCGGGACATCGTGGGAAAAACTGTTTTTT. As protein: CASSQSGTSWEKLFF.

This clone occurred a few times. The V gene is TRBV7-8, the J gene TRBJ2-7; D perhaps matches TRBD1 (5 bases). Trimming took 2 bases from V and 2 from J, leaving 10 bases between them. The germline gives CDR1 SGHVS, CDR2 FQNEAQ. The CDR3 has 14 residues. The CDR3 spells CASSLRDSAYEQYF. The DNA of the CDR3 is TGTGCCAGCAGCTTACGAGACAGTGCCTACGAGCAGTACTTC.

CDR3 loop: CASSQFNPYNEQFF. In nucleotides, the CDR3 is TGTGCCAGCAGCCAATTTAATCCCTACAATGAGCAGTTCTTC. The chain combines TRBV3-1 (or the pseudogene TRBV3-2) with TRBJ2-1; D is undetermined. The CDR3 loop spans 14 amino acids. From germline, CDR1 is LGHDT and CDR2 YNNKEL (reference sequence). Trimming took 2 bases from V and 2 from J, leaving 7 bases between them.

This clone showed up just a few times. The J gene is TRBJ1-1, the V gene TRBV7-6; D gene ambiguous. V lost 1 base and J 4 bases, leaving 7 bases between the germline ends. The germline V gene has CDR1 SGHVS and CDR2 FNYEAQ. The CDR3 consists of 13 residues. This chain's CDR3 is CASSLGLVTEAFF. The CDR3, as DNA: TGTGCCAGCAGCTTAGGTCTTGTCACTGAAGCTTTCTTT. Full variable domain (rest looked up from reference TRBV7-6 and TRBJ1-1): GAGVSQSPRYKVTKRGQDVALRCDPISGHVSLYWYRQALGQGPEFLTYFNYEAQQDKSGLPNDRFSAERPEGSISTLTIQRTEQRDSAMYRCASSLGLVTEAFFGQGTRLTVV.

This chain connects TRBV10-3 to TRBJ2-4; 11 positions agree with TRBD2. The V and J ends lost 5 bases and 6 bases, in that order; junction bases with no gene match: 6. The CDR3 length is 15 residues. The V gene's germline CDR1 is ENHRY and CDR2 SYGVKD. This chain's CDR3 is CAISTSGSFGNIQYF. CDR3 DNA: TGTGCCATCAGTACTAGCGGGAGTTTCGGAAACATTCAGTACTTC.